The 32 T cell receptor beta chains given below trace back to one sample, sequenced in a study of T cell responses to AZD1222 COVID-19 vaccine. Here immunoSEQ multiplex PCR was the method, and the copy in TCRdb shows in-frame clones only, minus some. The sample carries about 150,000 clones, approximately 88% recorded once. The sequencing here drew on peripheral blood, taken on day 0 of AZD1222 vaccination. These receptor sequences come from an adult in good health.

This chain links TRBV4-1 with TRBJ2-5; D possibly uses TRBD1 or TRBD2 (6 bases each). Between the trimmed V and J ends, which lost 1 base and 5 bases, there was a span of 8 bases. The CDR3 is 13 amino acids. The germline V gene encodes CDR1 MGHRA and CDR2 YSYEKL. The CDR3 DNA reads as TGCGCCAGCAGCCAAGTAGGGGGGGAGACCCAGTACTTC. It specifies CASSQVGGETQYF.

The chain has TRBV10-3 and TRBJ1-5, with TRBD1 identical over 8 bases. Germline loops: CDR1 ENHRY, CDR2 SYGVKD. The CDR3 totals 16 residues. V shed 4 bases and J 9 bases; nucleotides not matched to a gene: 14. CDR3 protein: CAISGGQATGGLPQHF. CDR3 DNA sequence: TGTGCCATCAGTGGGGGACAGGCCACGGGGGGTCTGCCCCAGCATTTT.

The chain is built from TRBV6-5 and TRBJ1-1; tentative D call: TRBD1 (6 bases). The CDR3 length is 11 residues. Germline V gives CDR1 MNHEY, CDR2 SVGAGI. Trimming shortened V by 5 bases and J by 7 bases, and 8 bases separated the two germline ends. CDR3 residues: CASSPRGEAFF. The CDR3 DNA is TGTGCCAGCAGTCCCAGGGGTGAAGCTTTCTTT.

A note on this clone: Germline and junction disagree at one end, which may indicate a read error. The V and J genes are TRBV5-4 and TRBJ1-4; TRBD1 agrees at 8 bases. Germline values: CDR1 SGHNT, CDR2 YYREEE (reference sequence). This CDR3 is 17 amino acids long. CDR3 bases: TGTGCTAGCAGCCGATTGGACAGGGTGGGCGCTAATGAAAAACTGTTTTTT. This gives the protein CASSRLDRVGANEKLFF. The variable domain in full, with the rest retrieved from reference TRBV5-4 and TRBJ1-4, is ETGVTQSPTHLIKTRGQQVTLRCSSQSGHNTVSWYQQALGQGPQFIFQYYREEENGRGNFPPRFSGLQFPNYSSELNVNALELDDSALYLCASSRLDRVGANEKLFFGSGTQLSVL.

This sequence joins TRBV12-2 and TRBJ1-1. TRBV12-2 is a pseudogene locus. The CDR3 runs to 13 residues. DNA for the CDR3: TGTGCAAGTCTGAGGAGGCCGGGCGCTGAAGCTTTCTTT. This sequence encodes CASLRRPGAEAFF.

The rearrangement links TRBV7-8 to TRBJ2-1; 9 bases agree with TRBD1. The CDR3 is 16 amino acids. V dropped 4 bases and J dropped 6; count of bases not matched to a gene: 10. CDR1 and CDR2 (germline): SGHVS, FQNEAQ. CDR3 nucleotides: TGTGCCAGCAGCTATTTCGGGACAGGGAGATCCAATGAGCAGTTCTTC. Protein sequence: CASSYFGTGRSNEQFF.

V gene TRBV5-4 combines with J gene TRBJ2-3, with D possibly being TRBD1 (6 bases). Germline-derived CDR1 and CDR2 are SGHNT and YYREEE (reference sequence). The CDR3 covers 15 residues. V was trimmed by 3 bases and J by 2 bases, leaving 13 bases between them. DNA for the CDR3: TGTGCCAGCAGCTCGGACAGAAGCCCCACAGATACGCAGTATTTT. Protein sequence: CASSSDRSPTDTQYF.

The CDR3 sequence: CASSPWTGGDEKLFF. The CDR3 coding sequence is TGTGCCAGCAGCCCCTGGACAGGAGGCGATGAAAAACTGTTTTTT. The J gene is TRBJ1-4, the V gene TRBV11-1; TRBD1 matches 7 bases. Trimming at V came to 5 bases and at J to 6 bases, leaving 9 bases not matched to a gene. CDR1 is SGHAT, CDR2 FQDESV, per germline (reference sequence). CDR3 length: 15 amino acids.

In DNA, the CDR3 is TGTGCCAGCAGCAAAGGAGCTAGCGGAGCTAGCACAGATACGCAGTATTTT. Translation gives CASSKGASGASTDTQYF. The V gene is TRBV21-1, the J gene TRBJ2-3; the DNA was not used to check the table's D call, TRBD2. TRBV21-1 is a documented pseudogene. This CDR3 is 17 amino acids long.

The rearrangement joins TRBV5-1 to TRBJ2-7; weak D call: TRBD1 (5 bases). Germline lookup yields CDR1 SGHRS and CDR2 YFSETQ. The CDR3 is made up of 15 amino acids. The germline V and J ends were trimmed by 1 base and 5 bases, with 16 bases remaining between them. The DNA of the CDR3 is TGCGCCAGCAGCTTGAATGAGGTAAGGGGCCACGAGCAGTACTTC. It yields the protein CASSLNEVRGHEQYF.

This clone was seen a handful of times. This sequence joins TRBV7-8 and TRBJ2-1; 9 bases agree with TRBD2. The CDR3 spans 16 residues. The germline CDR1 and CDR2 sequences are SGHVS and FQNEAQ. V gave up 5 bases and J gave up 5 bases; unmatched junction bases: 10. CDR3 sequence: CASSILAGAEHNEQFF. The CDR3 coding sequence is TGTGCCAGCAGCATTTTAGCGGGAGCCGAGCACAATGAGCAGTTCTTC.

The genes are TRBV18 and TRBJ1-4, with D uncertain. Germline CDR1 is KGHSH and CDR2 is LQKENI. Trimming took 6 bases from V and 5 from J, leaving 16 bases between them. This CDR3 contains 15 residues. CDR3 in DNA: TGTGCCAGCTCTCCCCAACCGGGGTCGAATGAAAAACTGTTTTTT. It specifies CASSPQPGSNEKLFF.

This rearrangement joins TRBV4-1 to TRBJ1-2; D not resolved. The CDR3 covers 15 residues. CDR1 and CDR2 from the germline V gene are MGHRA and YSYEKL. V lost 0 bases to trimming and J lost 8 bases, with 16 bases between them. The CDR3 loop reads CASSQDGDRYVGYTF. The CDR3, as DNA: TGCGCCAGCAGCCAAGATGGGGATAGGTATGTCGGCTACACCTTC.

This CDR3 reads CASSMGSGGGQPQHF. The CDR3 coding sequence is TGTGCCAGTAGTATGGGCTCGGGCGGTGGCCAGCCCCAGCATTTT. The chain is built from TRBV19 and TRBJ1-5; no firm D call. This CDR3 contains 15 residues. Trimming pared 3 bases from V and 7 bases from J, leaving 16 bases between. Looked up from germline, CDR1 is LNHDA and CDR2 is SQIVND (reference sequence).

Here the CDR3 DNA reads TGTGCCAGCAGCTTGAGGGTGGCTGAAGCTTTCTTT. It encodes CASSLRVAEAFF. The chain is built from TRBV7-9 and TRBJ1-1, with D unresolved. Germline loops: CDR1 SEHNR, CDR2 FQNEAQ (reference sequence). This CDR3 spans 12 amino acids. V lost 3 bases, J lost 6 bases, and 8 bases lay in between.

The chain recombines TRBV19 with TRBJ2-1; 12 nucleotides match TRBD2. The CDR3 is 18 residues long. Germline V gives CDR1 LNHDA, CDR2 SQIVND (reference sequence). V was pared by 5 bases and J by 11 bases, with 19 bases of the junction left unmatched. DNA for the CDR3: TGTGCCAGTAGTCTGCCCCTCGGACTAGCGGGAACCTTTGGGAAGCAGTTCTTC. This translates into CASSLPLGLAGTFGKQFF.

The V and J genes are TRBV10-3 and TRBJ1-2; D possibly corresponds to TRBD1 (5 bases). The CDR3 consists of 12 residues. The germline V gene has CDR1 ENHRY and CDR2 SYGVKD. Trimming pared 6 bases from V and 6 bases from J, leaving 11 bases between. As DNA, the CDR3 is TGTGCCATCAGGGGGGAGTCGGATGGCTACACCTTC. Amino acids: CAIRGESDGYTF.

The V call is TRBV11-3, the J call TRBJ2-1; D is possibly TRBD1 (5 bases). Germline CDR1 is SGHNT and CDR2 is YENEEA. The CDR3 covers 14 residues. Trimming removed 0 bases at V and 10 bases at J, with 13 bases between. The CDR3 DNA sequence: TGTGCCAGCAGCTTAGATTCAGGGTTCAACGAGCAGTTCTTC. Translated, it gives CASSLDSGFNEQFF.

The V call is TRBV14, the J call TRBJ1-1, with D tentatively TRBD1 (5 bases). Germline CDR1 and CDR2: SGHDN and FVKESK. V was pared by 1 base and J by 10 bases, with 13 bases between. The CDR3 totals 13 residues. CDR3 bases: TGTGCCAGCAGCCAAGGGAGGAGGGGTGGAGCTTTCTTT. Amino acids: CASSQGRRGGAFF.

The chain's CDR3 is CASSPGTRLNEQYF. CDR3 nucleotides: TGTGCCAGCAGCCCCGGGACTAGACTAAACGAGCAGTACTTC. This chain connects TRBV11-2 to TRBJ2-7; TRBD2 aligns across 8 bases. CDR1 and CDR2 from the germline V gene are SGHAT and FQNNGV. Germline trimming cut 5 bases from V and 5 bases from J; bases unmatched to any gene: 8. The CDR3 runs to 14 residues.

The gene calls are TRBV4-3 and TRBJ2-2, with D possibly TRBD1 on 6 matching bases. With 5 bases removed from V and 4 bases from J, the gap between germline ends came to 11 bases. The germline CDR1 and CDR2 sequences are LGHNA and YSLEER. The CDR3 extends over 14 amino acids. The DNA for the CDR3 is TGCGCCAGCAGCAGGGACATCTCCACCGGGGAGCTGTTTTTT. Its protein is CASSRDISTGELFF.

Comments on this clone: Other nucleotide sequences in the sample specify the same CDR3. This chain connects TRBV10-3 to TRBJ1-5, with TRBD1 as a possible D gene (5 bases). This CDR3 has 14 amino acids. Trimming stripped 0 bases from V and 4 bases from J, with 7 bases between. Germline V gene sequence: CDR1 ENHRY, CDR2 SYGVKD. The CDR3 is CAISESGGNQPQHF. The CDR3 DNA follows: TGTGCCATCAGTGAGTCGGGGGGAAATCAGCCCCAGCATTTT.

The chain combines TRBV6-6 with TRBJ2-1; D is possibly TRBD1 (5 bases). V was shortened by 5 bases and J by 4 bases, with 12 bases between the two germline ends. The CDR3 loop spans 14 amino acids. Germline-derived CDR1 and CDR2 are MNHNY and SVGAGI (reference sequence). This CDR3 is CASSDSTAYNEQFF. In nucleotides, the CDR3 is TGTGCCAGCAGTGATTCGACAGCTTACAATGAGCAGTTCTTC.

V gene TRBV27 combines with J gene TRBJ2-1, with TRBD2 matching 15 bases. Germline-derived CDR1 and CDR2 are MNHEY and SMNVEV (reference sequence). Trimming removed 5 bases from V and 7 bases from J; junction bases left unmatched: 12. This CDR3 region has 18 residues. CDR3 protein: CASSPGLAGGVWVNEQFF. DNA of the CDR3: TGTGCCAGCAGTCCCGGACTAGCGGGGGGGGTTTGGGTGAATGAGCAGTTCTTC.

V gene TRBV4-3 combines with J gene TRBJ2-7, with 7 bases identical to TRBD2. V lost 0 bases, J lost 2 bases, and 4 bases stayed unmatched. In germline, CDR1 is LGHNA, CDR2 YSLEER. The CDR3 consists of 15 residues. Here the CDR3 reads CASSQDRAGPYEQYF. DNA of the CDR3: TGCGCCAGCAGCCAAGATCGAGCGGGACCCTACGAGCAGTACTTC.

V usage is TRBV12-5 and J usage is TRBJ2-7; the D gene is possibly TRBD2 (6 bases). This CDR3 is built from 16 residues. V was clipped by 6 bases and J by 1 base, with 19 bases between them. CDR1 is LGHNT, CDR2 FRNRAP, per germline. This CDR3 reads CASGISGRIRSYEQYF. The CDR3, as DNA: TGTGCTAGTGGCATTTCAGGGAGGATCCGTTCCTACGAGCAGTACTTC.

The CDR3 DNA is TGTGCCTGGAGTGTACGTAGAGAAGAGACCCAGTACTTC. Translating it yields CAWSVRREETQYF. J is TRBJ2-5 and V is TRBV30; D is uncertain. V lost 0 bases to trimming and J lost 3 bases, with 8 bases between them. This CDR3 spans 13 amino acids. Germline V gene data show CDR1 as GTSNPN and CDR2 as SVGIG (reference sequence).

J is TRBJ2-1 and V is TRBV9, with 10 bases fitting TRBD2. This CDR3 is 14 amino acids long. The V gene's germline CDR1 is SGDLS and CDR2 YYNGEE. With V trimmed by 2 bases and J by 14 bases, 10 bases remained unmatched. The CDR3 is CASSVSGRSRGEFF. The CDR3 coding sequence is TGTGCCAGCAGCGTTAGCGGGAGGTCCCGAGGGGAGTTCTTC.

This clone was picked up one time. The gene calls are TRBV4-2 and TRBJ2-2, with 9 bases that match TRBD2. The V and J ends lost 4 bases and 6 bases, in that order; junction bases with no gene match: 6. There are 15 residues in the CDR3. CDR1 and CDR2 (germline): LGHNA, YNFKEQ. The CDR3 here is CASSLLAGDAGELFF. The CDR3 nucleotides read TGTGCCAGCAGCCTATTAGCGGGAGACGCCGGGGAGCTGTTTTTT.

CDR3 protein: CASSESRGRVAYEQYF. The CDR3 DNA reads TGTGCCAGCAGTGAATCACGCGGGAGGGTTGCGTACGAGCAGTACTTC. The chain couples TRBV6-1 to TRBJ2-7, with TRBD2 identical over 9 bases. Germline V CDR1 and CDR2: MNHNS, SASEGT. CDR3 length: 16 residues. J gave up 4 bases and V 2 bases, and 9 bases lay outside the gene matches.

V is TRBV19 and J is TRBJ1-5; no clear D gene. Germline CDR1 is LNHDA and CDR2 is SQIVND (reference sequence). V was shortened by 4 bases and J by 0 bases, with 19 bases between the two germline ends. The CDR3 is 18 residues long. The CDR3 sequence: CASSTLIEPAGSNQPQHF. The DNA for the CDR3 is TGTGCCAGTAGTACCCTCATTGAACCGGCAGGTAGCAATCAGCCCCAGCATTTT.

The chain recombines TRBV7-2 with TRBJ2-5, with TRBD2 matching over 13 bases. Germline V gene data show CDR1 as SGHTA and CDR2 as FQGNSA. V lost 5 bases to trimming and J lost 3 bases; unmatched junction nucleotides: 3. This CDR3 is built from 15 residues. DNA of the CDR3: TGTGCCAGCAGCCTCGGGACTAGCGGGAAAGAGACCCAGTACTTC. Its protein product is CASSLGTSGKETQYF. The full variable domain, its missing parts supplied by reference TRBV7-2 and TRBJ2-5, is GAGVSQSPSNKVTEKGKDVELRCDPISGHTALYWYRQSLGQGLEFLIYFQGNSAPDKSGLPSDRFSAERTGGSVSTLTIQRTQQEDSAVYLCASSLGTSGKETQYFGPGTRLLVL.